Reported below is one T cell receptor beta chain. Its antigen remains unidentified. Base-call qualities are not available, and no considerably larger clone is one nucleotide away. The immunoSEQ Assay, a bias-controlled multiplex PCR, was used to amplify TCRbeta CDR3 regions from genomic DNA. Per the original workflow: The number of nucleated cells in each sample was estimated by amplification of reference gene primers within the assay. To quantify the absolute abundance of each unique TCRbeta CDR3 rearrangement, sequence reads were collapsed and filtered. Productive Simpson clonality was computed per sample as the square root of Simpson's diversity index over productive rearrangements. Imported from immuneACCESS, the table was reduced by TCRdb to in-frame sequences with V and J called. These copies leave out some clones; in studies compared against another copy, an unresolved V gene accounts for under half, and the cause of the remainder is not known. For V, J and clone size, that table is used; D and trimming come from the DNA. The sample data list 200,000 to 300,000 clones, and 70% to 85% of these were observed just once. The ten most abundant clones make up around 2.5% of the sample.

A second Seattle source provided samples from volunteer blood donors who had recovered from COVID-19. Whole blood was collected in K2EDTA tubes by collaborating institutions according to the institutions' own protocols. For TCRbeta analysis, collaborators shipped samples in one of three forms: frozen whole blood, isolated PBMCs, or DNA extracted from either of those sample types. The data belong to a study of blood T cell repertoires in COVID-19 (dated by TCRdb to between 2020 and 2021). In terms of the full investigation: Collaborator samples came from the United States, Italy and Spain and covered acute and convalescent phases of COVID-19. The prospective study material was composed of cDNA or gDNA derived from T cells, B-cell-depleted T cells, or PBMCs. Deeply sampled blood TCRbeta repertoires from subjects exposed to, actively infected with, or recovered from COVID-19 were included in the dataset. The repertoires were made available in a free public database intended to serve as a resource for research on the immune response to SARS-CoV-2. Samples were obtained from the ongoing ImmuneRACE study (first 160 participants) and from 1,200 or so subjects provided by 6 global collaborators. A de-identified subject ID, COVID-19 status, age in years and sex were almost always included in the sample metadata. Where available, HLA class I and class II types were obtained from metadata supplied by the sample provider rather than from assay-based typing.

Paper-wide results and their limitations: How much clinical and demographic metadata was included differed by source and by participant, and the metadata was provided uncurated.

CDR1 and CDR2 were assigned from the germline V gene as SGHVS and FQNEAQ. From the cysteine up to the phenylalanine, the CDR3 has a length of 17 residues. The entry retains the CDR3 DNA only, 51 bases that are in frame from base 1. V is reduced by 4 bases and J by 0 bases, leaving a spacing of 16 bases between them. The sequenced sample consisted of peripheral blood. The rearranged chain carries TRBV7-8 and TRBJ2-1; the D gene is possibly TRBD1, with 6 bases matching. The sequence was collected from a man aged 40-55 years who had recovered from COVID-19. The CDR3 region has the sequence CASSSHQTGSSYNEQFF. The DNA is as follows: TGTGCCAGCAGCTCGCACCAGACAGGCAGCTCCTACAATGAGCAGTTCTTC.